This TCR beta chain emerged from a study of T cell responses to AZD1222 COVID-19 vaccine. For the study at large: Pooled together were second doses at about 4 or about 12 weeks.

TCRdb's table, derived via immunoSEQ multiplex PCR, lists solely in-frame clones and lacks some. Of some 96,000 clones in the sample, approximately 90% were seen once. This CDR3 is 16 amino acids long. CDR1 is SGHRS, CDR2 YFSETQ, per germline. Trimming took 0 bases from V and 8 from J, leaving 18 bases between them. This TCR was recovered from an adult in good health. The sample was peripheral blood, taken on day 0 of AZD1222 vaccination. The chain uses TRBV5-1 and TRBJ2-1; D may match TRBD1 or TRBD2 (5 bases each). The CDR3 coding sequence is TGCGCCAGCAGCTTGGAGGTCGGGACGGTTTACGATGAGCAGTTCTTC. This gives the protein CASSLEVGTVYDEQFF.